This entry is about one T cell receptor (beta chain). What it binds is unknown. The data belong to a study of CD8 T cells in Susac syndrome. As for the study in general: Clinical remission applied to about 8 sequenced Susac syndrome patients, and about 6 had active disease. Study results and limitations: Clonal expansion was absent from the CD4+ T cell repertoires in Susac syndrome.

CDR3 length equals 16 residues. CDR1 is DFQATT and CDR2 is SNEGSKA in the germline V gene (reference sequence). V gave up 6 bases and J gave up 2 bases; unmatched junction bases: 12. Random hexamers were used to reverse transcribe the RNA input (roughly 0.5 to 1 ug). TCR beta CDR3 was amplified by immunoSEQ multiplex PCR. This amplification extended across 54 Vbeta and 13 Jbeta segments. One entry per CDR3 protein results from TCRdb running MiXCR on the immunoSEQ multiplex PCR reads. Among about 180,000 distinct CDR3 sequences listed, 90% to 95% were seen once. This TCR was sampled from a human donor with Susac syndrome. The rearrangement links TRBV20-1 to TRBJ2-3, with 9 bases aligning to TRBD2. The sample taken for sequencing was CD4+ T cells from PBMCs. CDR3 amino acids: CSAPKGLAYPTDTQYF. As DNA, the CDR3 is TGCAGTGCGCCGAAGGGACTAGCATATCCCACAGATACGCAGTATTTT.